This record covers a single TCR beta chain. These data originate in a study of blood T cell repertoires in COVID-19. The germline V gene has CDR1 SGHDT and CDR2 YYEEEE. The CDR3 sequence is 14 residues long. V was pared by 2 bases and J by 6 bases, with 5 bases of the junction left unmatched. Sequencing used immunoSEQ multiplex PCR; TCRdb keeps in-frame clones, though not all of them. The sample carries roughly 100,000 clones, roughly 76% recorded once. The source of this sequence is a man of 80 years or more with COVID-19, enrolled during active disease. This chain uses TRBV5-6 with TRBJ2-1, with 7 bases matching TRBD2. The sample comprised peripheral blood. As DNA, the CDR3 is TGTGCCAGCAGCTTTGGGGCTAGCGGCAATGAGCAGTTCTTC. This gives the protein CASSFGASGNEQFF.